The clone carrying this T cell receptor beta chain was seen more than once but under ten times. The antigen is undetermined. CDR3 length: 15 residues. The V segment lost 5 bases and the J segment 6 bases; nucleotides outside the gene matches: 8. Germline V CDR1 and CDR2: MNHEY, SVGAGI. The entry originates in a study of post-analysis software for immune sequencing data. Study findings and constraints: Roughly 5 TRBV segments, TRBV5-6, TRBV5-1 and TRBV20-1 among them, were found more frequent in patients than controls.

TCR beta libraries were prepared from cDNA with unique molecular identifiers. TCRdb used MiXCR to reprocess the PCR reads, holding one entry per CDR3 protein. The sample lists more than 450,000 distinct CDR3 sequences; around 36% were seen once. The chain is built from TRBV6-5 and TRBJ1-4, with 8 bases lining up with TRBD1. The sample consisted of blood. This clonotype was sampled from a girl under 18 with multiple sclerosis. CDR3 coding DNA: TGTGCCAGCAGTGCGGACAGGGAGTGGGATGAAAAACTGTTTTTT. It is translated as CASSADREWDEKLFF.